This T cell receptor (beta chain) was sequenced during a study of cytomegalovirus exposure and HLA in healthy donors. Broader study findings: The likely origin of a cluster of highly shared sequence variants was a sequencing artifact.

Looked up from germline, CDR1 is SNHLY and CDR2 is FYNNEI. The CDR3 loop spans 17 amino acids. V was clipped by 5 bases and J by 6 bases, with 23 bases between them. Vbeta (60) and Jbeta (13) primers were used in the PCR. Libraries were prepared by immunoSEQ multiplex PCR; TCRdb keeps only in-frame clonotypes and omits some of them. The table shows over 150,000 clones, with 65% to 85% occurring only once. To note about this clone: What it binds is not known.

The sample taken for sequencing was PBMCs. This TCR was sampled from a woman aged 40 to 50 in good health and CMV-seropositive. The genes are TRBV2 and TRBJ1-5; possible D gene TRBD1, 6 bases. The CDR3 protein is CASSPPFGREGGQPQHF. The CDR3 DNA follows: TGTGCCAGCAGTCCACCTTTTGGTAGGGAAGGGGGTCAGCCCCAGCATTTT.